A single sample gave rise to the 15 T cell receptor beta chains below, sequenced in a study of cytotoxic CD8 clonotypes in ibrutinib-treated CLL. Sequencing was performed with immunoSEQ multiplex PCR; in TCRdb, only in-frame clones are kept and a portion is missing. This repertoire shows under 35,000 clones, 55% to 70% found once; its top ten account for around 55%. The sample here was PBMCs, taken after 24 months of ibrutinib treatment. The source is a human donor with chronic lymphocytic leukemia.

The rearrangement joins TRBV6-5 to TRBJ1-2; D may be TRBD1 (5 bases). This CDR3 is 13 amino acids long. V shed 7 bases and J shed 4 bases, with 13 bases lying between them. Germline-derived CDR1 and CDR2 are MNHEY and SVGAGI. CDR3 amino acids: CASNGAGLYGYTF. The CDR3 nucleotides read TGTGCCAGCAATGGGGCCGGTCTCTATGGCTACACCTTC.

V is TRBV25-1 and J is TRBJ2-5; 8 bases fit TRBD1. The germline gives CDR1 MGHDK, CDR2 SYGVNS. The CDR3 length is 15 residues. Trimming cost V 0 bases and J 1 base; bases outside gene matches: 1. The CDR3 nucleotides are TGTGCCAGCAGTGAATACGGGACAGGCCAAGAGACCCAGTACTTC. Translating gives CASSEYGTGQETQYF.

For this clone: Relative to the germline gene, one junction end is altered; a read error may explain this. This chain uses TRBV9 with TRBJ1-6; unclear D gene. CDR3 length equals 17 residues. CDR1 and CDR2 (germline): SGDLS, YYNGEE. This chain's CDR3 is CASSVGLAGSHNSPLHF. The CDR3 DNA sequence: TGTGCCAGCAGCGTAGGGCTCGCAGGCTCCCATAATTCACCCCTCCACTTT.

The chain is built from TRBV27 and TRBJ1-1; the D is unclear. CDR3 length equals 14 residues. V gave up 2 bases and J gave up 1 base, with 8 bases separating them. CDR1 and CDR2 from the germline V gene are MNHEY and SMNVEV (reference sequence). CDR3: CASSLEGRNTEAFF. In DNA, the CDR3 is TGTGCCAGCAGTTTAGAAGGGAGGAACACTGAAGCTTTCTTT.

In its sample, this clone was seen a few times. The chain is built from TRBV15 and TRBJ2-7; 9 bases match TRBD2. This CDR3 is 16 amino acids long. CDR1 is LNHNV and CDR2 is YYDKDF in the germline V gene (reference sequence). Trimming removed 3 bases from V and 7 bases from J; junction bases left unmatched: 13. CDR3 DNA: TGTGCCACCAGCAGTACGGCGCGGGGGGGAGTAAGGGAGCAGTACTTC. The encoded protein is CATSSTARGGVREQYF. Full variable domain (rest looked up from reference TRBV15 and TRBJ2-7): DAMVIQNPRYQVTQFGKPVTLSCSQTLNHNVMYWYQQKSSQAPKLLFHYYDKDFNNEADTPDNFQSRRPNTSFCFLDIRSPGLGDTAMYLCATSSTARGGVREQYFGPGTRLTVT.

This rearrangement joins TRBV5-1 to TRBJ1-3, with a possible D match to TRBD1 (5 bases). This CDR3 region has 14 residues. V dropped 0 bases and J dropped 6 bases, with 10 bases sitting between them. Germline V lookup: CDR1 SGHRS, CDR2 YFSETQ. CDR3 DNA: TGCGCCAGCAGCTTGGCCGGGGGGTCAAACACCATATATTTT. Its protein product is CASSLAGGSNTIYF.

This sequence joins TRBV7-2 and TRBJ2-1, with TRBD2 as a possible D gene (6 bases). Trimming took off 1 base at V and 0 bases at J, with 10 bases between the two ends. The CDR3 sequence is 16 residues long. The V gene's germline CDR1 is SGHTA and CDR2 FQGNSA. CDR3 bases: TGTGCCAGCAGCTTAGAGGCGACTAGCTCCTACAATGAGCAGTTCTTC. Encoded protein: CASSLEATSSYNEQFF. Drawing the rest from reference TRBV7-2 and TRBJ2-1, the complete variable domain is GAGVSQSPSNKVTEKGKDVELRCDPISGHTALYWYRQSLGQGLEFLIYFQGNSAPDKSGLPSDRFSAERTGGSVSTLTIQRTQQEDSAVYLCASSLEATSSYNEQFFGPGTRLTVL.

This rearrangement joins TRBV5-1 to TRBJ2-1, with 10 bases aligning to TRBD1. The germline V gene has CDR1 SGHRS and CDR2 YFSETQ. This CDR3 is built from 14 residues. V trimming: 4 bases; J trimming: 4 bases; junction bases outside the gene matches: 2. Here the CDR3 DNA reads TGCGCCAGCAGCGGACAGGGGGTATACAATGAGCAGTTCTTC. It is translated as CASSGQGVYNEQFF.

V usage is TRBV19 and J usage is TRBJ1-3; 10 positions agree with TRBD1. This CDR3 region has 16 residues. The V gene's germline CDR1 is LNHDA and CDR2 SQIVND (reference sequence). V shed 5 bases, J shed 4 bases, and the junction held 8 bases outside the gene matches. The CDR3 region is CASSATGGFTGNTIYF. The CDR3 coding sequence is TGTGCCAGTAGTGCGACAGGGGGCTTTACCGGAAACACCATATATTTT.

Written as DNA, the CDR3 is TGCGCCAGCAGTGAGTCGGGGGGACAGGGGAGTTTCAATGAGCAGTTCTTC. Its translation is CASSESGGQGSFNEQFF. The chain joins TRBV10-2 to TRBJ2-1, with TRBD1 matching 10 bases. Germline assignment: CDR1 WSHSY and CDR2 SAAADI. The V gene end was trimmed by 0 bases and the J gene end by 6 bases; junction bases not matched to a gene: 8. The CDR3 runs to 17 residues.

The rearrangement uses TRBV11-3 and TRBJ2-2; D is uncertain. The CDR3 contains 15 residues. Germline V gene sequence: CDR1 SGHNT, CDR2 YENEEA. The germline V and J ends were trimmed by 5 bases and 5 bases, with 15 bases remaining between them. The CDR3 DNA reads TGTGCCAGCAGCCGACTGGGCGCTAATACCGGGGAGCTGTTTTTT. It yields the protein CASSRLGANTGELFF.

The chain combines TRBV6-4 with TRBJ2-3; TRBD2 matches 9 bases. The CDR3 has 15 amino acids. CDR1 is MRHNA and CDR2 is SNTAGT in the germline V gene. With 4 bases clipped from V and 6 bases from J, the junction kept 8 bases outside the gene matches. The DNA of the CDR3 is TGTGCCAGCAGTGTACATGGGGGACTAGCTGATACGCAGTATTTT. As protein: CASSVHGGLADTQYF.

J is TRBJ1-4 and V is TRBV9, with 7 bases identical to TRBD1. Germline V lookup: CDR1 SGDLS, CDR2 YYNGEE. There are 15 residues in the CDR3. Trimming at V came to 4 bases and at J to 5 bases, leaving 8 bases not matched to a gene. The CDR3 reads CASSQSGTANEKLFF. In DNA form, the CDR3 reads TGTGCCAGCAGCCAATCTGGGACAGCGAATGAAAAACTGTTTTTT.

V usage is TRBV30 and J usage is TRBJ1-2, with TRBD1 matching 8 bases. Unmatched junction bases numbered 7, after V lost 6 bases and J lost 1 base. This CDR3 contains 14 residues. The germline V gene encodes CDR1 GTSNPN and CDR2 SVGIG (reference sequence). CDR3 region: CACPGGDFNYGYTF. The CDR3 bases are TGTGCCTGCCCAGGGGGCGATTTTAACTATGGCTACACCTTC.

The chain is built from TRBV7-2 and TRBJ2-1, with TRBD1 matching 11 bases. V was clipped by 5 bases and J by 10 bases; unmatched bases: 7. This CDR3 is built from 14 residues. The germline gives CDR1 SGHTA, CDR2 FQGNSA. CDR3 nucleotide sequence: TGTGCCAGCAGCCGGGACAGGGGGGGGGAGGAGCAGTTCTTC. It codes for CASSRDRGGEEQFF.